This TCR beta chain was sequenced in a study of spatial heterogeneity in lung cancer. Study overall: After resection, follow-up PBMC samples were sequenced when available, at a median of roughly 2 years later. Consistent detection of more beta-chain than alpha-chain sequences was observed. Raw reads contained each unique TCR and UMI combination more than ten times on average.

Unique molecular identifiers tagged every individual TCR cDNA molecule. TCRdb re-analysed the 5' RACE reads in MiXCR, keeping a single row per CDR3 protein. The sample records about 120,000 distinct CDR3 sequences, 9% to 15% being singletons. V was cut by 0 bases and J by 2 bases, with 10 bases left in between. This CDR3 contains 15 residues. Indicated time point: blood at routine non-recurrence follow-up after resection. Frozen PBMC, nontumor lung or tumor provided whole RNA, which was sequenced unsorted. The V and J genes are TRBV12-3 or TRBV12-4 and TRBJ1-2; possible D gene TRBD1, 6 bases. The TCR was taken from a male donor with early-stage non-small cell lung cancer. The sample consisted of PBMCs, taken at follow-up. The CDR3 region has the DNA TGTGCCAGCAGTTTAGCGCTACAGGGCAACTATGGCTACACCTTC. As protein: CASSLALQGNYGYTF.